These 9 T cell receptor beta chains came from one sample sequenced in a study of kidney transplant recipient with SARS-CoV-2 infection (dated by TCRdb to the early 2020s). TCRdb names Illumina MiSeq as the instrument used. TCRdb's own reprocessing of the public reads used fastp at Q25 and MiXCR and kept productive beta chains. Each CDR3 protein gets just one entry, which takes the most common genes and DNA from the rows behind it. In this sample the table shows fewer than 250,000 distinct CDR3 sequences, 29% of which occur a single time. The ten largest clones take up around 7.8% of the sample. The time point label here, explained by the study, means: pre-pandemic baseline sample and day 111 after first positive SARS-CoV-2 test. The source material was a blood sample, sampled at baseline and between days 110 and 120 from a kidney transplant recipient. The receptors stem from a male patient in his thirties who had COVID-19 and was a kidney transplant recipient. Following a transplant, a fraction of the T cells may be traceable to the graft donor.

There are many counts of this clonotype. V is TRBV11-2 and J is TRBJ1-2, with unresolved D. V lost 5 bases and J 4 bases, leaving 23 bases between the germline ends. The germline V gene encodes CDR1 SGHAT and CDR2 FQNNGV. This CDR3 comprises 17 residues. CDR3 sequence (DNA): TGTGCCAGCAGCAATGTGGAAACAAGCAGAAAGACCTATGGCTACACCTTC. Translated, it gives CASSNVETSRKTYGYTF. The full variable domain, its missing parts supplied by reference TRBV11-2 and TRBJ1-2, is EAGVAQSPRYKIIEKRQSVAFWCNPISGHATLYWYQQILGQGPKLLIQFQNNGVVDDSQLPKDRFSAERLKGVDSTLKIQPAKLEDSAVYLCASSNVETSRKTYGYTFGSGTRLTVV.

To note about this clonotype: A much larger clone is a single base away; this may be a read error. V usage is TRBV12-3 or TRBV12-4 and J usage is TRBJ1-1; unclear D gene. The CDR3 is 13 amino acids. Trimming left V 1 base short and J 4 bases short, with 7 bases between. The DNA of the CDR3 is TGTGCCAGCAGTTTAGGTGGGCGCACTGAAGCTTTCTTT. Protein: CASSLGGRTEAFF.

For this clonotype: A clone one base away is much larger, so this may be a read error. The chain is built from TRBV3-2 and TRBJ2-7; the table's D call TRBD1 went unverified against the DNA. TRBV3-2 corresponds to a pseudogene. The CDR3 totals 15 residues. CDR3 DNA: TGTGTCAGCAGTCAGACCCTAGGACAGAGTTACGAGCAGTACTTC. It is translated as CVSSQTLGQSYEQYF.

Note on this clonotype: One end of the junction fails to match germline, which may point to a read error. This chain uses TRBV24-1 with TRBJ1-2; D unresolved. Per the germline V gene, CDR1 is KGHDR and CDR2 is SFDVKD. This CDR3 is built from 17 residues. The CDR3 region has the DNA TGTGTCACCAGTGTTGTGAGTAGTACCAGAAAGACCTATGGCTACACCTTC. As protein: CVTSVVSSTRKTYGYTF.

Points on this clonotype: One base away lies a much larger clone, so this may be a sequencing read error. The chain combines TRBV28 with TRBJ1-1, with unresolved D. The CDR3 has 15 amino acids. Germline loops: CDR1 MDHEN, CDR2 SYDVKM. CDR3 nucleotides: TGTGCCCGCAGTTTAGGTAGTCAGTTGAACACTGAAGCTTTCTTT. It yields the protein CARSLGSQLNTEAFF.

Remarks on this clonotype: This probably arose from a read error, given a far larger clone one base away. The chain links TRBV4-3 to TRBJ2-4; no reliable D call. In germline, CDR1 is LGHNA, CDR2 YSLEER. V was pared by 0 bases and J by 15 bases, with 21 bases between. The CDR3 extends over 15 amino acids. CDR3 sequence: CASSQDRSNSYERYF. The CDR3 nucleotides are TGCGCCAGCAGCCAAGATCGGTCCAACTCCTACGAGCGGTACTTC.

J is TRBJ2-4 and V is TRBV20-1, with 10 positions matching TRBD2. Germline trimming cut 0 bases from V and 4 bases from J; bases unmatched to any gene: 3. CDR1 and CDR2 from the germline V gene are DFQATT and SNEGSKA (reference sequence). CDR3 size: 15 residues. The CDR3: CSAREASGGKNIQYF. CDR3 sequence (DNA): TGCAGTGCTAGAGAAGCTAGCGGGGGAAAAAACATTCAGTACTTC.

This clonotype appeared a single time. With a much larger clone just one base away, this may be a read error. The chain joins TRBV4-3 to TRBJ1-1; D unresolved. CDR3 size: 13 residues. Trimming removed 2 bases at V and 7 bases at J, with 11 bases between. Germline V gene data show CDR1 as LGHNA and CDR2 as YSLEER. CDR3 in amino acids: CASSQRTDIEAFF. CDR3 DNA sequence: TGCGCCAGCAGCCAACGGACCGACATTGAAGCTTTCTTT.

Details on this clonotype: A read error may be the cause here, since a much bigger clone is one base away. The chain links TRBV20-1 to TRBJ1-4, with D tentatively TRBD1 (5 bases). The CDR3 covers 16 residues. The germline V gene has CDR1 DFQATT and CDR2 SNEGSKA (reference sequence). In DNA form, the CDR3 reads TGCAGTGCTAGAGATCCCGGGGGGAGACAAGGAGGGAAACTGCTTTTT. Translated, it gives CSARDPGGRQGGKLLF.